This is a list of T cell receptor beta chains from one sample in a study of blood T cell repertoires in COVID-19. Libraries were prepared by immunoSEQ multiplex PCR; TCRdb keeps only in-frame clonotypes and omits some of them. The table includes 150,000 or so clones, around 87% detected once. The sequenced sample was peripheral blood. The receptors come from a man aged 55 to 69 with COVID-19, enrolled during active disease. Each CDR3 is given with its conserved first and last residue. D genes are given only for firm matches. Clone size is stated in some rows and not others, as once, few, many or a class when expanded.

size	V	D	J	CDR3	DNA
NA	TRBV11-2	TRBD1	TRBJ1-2	CASSPSGTGVNYGYTF	TGTGCCAGCAGCCCATCAGGGACAGGGGTTAACTATGGCTACACCTTC
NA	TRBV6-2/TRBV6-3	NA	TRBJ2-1	CASSYSPPTGIYNEQFF	TGTGCCAGCAGTTACTCCCCCCCAACAGGGATATACAATGAGCAGTTCTTC
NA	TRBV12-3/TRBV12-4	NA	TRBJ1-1	CASSLEGRTEAFF	TGTGCCAGCAGCCTTGAGGGGAGGACTGAAGCTTTCTTT
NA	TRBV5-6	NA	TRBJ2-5	CASSLAVGGTYQETQYF	TGTGCCAGCAGCTTGGCCGTCGGAGGGACGTACCAAGAGACCCAGTACTTC
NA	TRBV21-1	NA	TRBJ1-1	CASSVAPTNGTEAFF	TGTGCCAGCAGCGTGGCGCCTACCAACGGGACTGAAGCTTTCTTT
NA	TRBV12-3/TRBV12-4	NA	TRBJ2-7	CASALGSYEQYF	TGTGCCAGCGCCCTCGGGTCCTACGAGCAGTACTTC
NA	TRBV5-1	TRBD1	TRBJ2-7	CASSLALVTGGDEQYF	TGCGCCAGCAGCTTGGCCCTCGTGACAGGGGGCGACGAGCAGTACTTC
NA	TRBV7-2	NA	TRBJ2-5	CASSRHFSADSPSQYF	TGTGCCAGCAGCCGCCATTTTTCGGCAGACTCCCCCTCCCAGTACTTC
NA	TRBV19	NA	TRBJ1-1	CASSLAPSPTEAFF	TGTGCCAGTAGCCTGGCACCATCACCCACTGAAGCTTTCTTT
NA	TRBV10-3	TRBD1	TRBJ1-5	CAISAGQGRDQPQHF	TGTGCCATCAGCGCGGGACAGGGGAGGGATCAGCCCCAGCATTTT
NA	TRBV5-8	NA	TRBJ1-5	CASSPGVGEPQHF	TGTGCCAGCAGCCCGGGAGTCGGGGAGCCCCAGCATTTT
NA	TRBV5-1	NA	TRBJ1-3	CASSQQDGGNTIYF	TGCGCCAGCAGCCAACAGGATGGGGGAAACACCATATATTTT
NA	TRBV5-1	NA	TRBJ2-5	CASRFGGAWQETQYF	TGCGCCAGCAGGTTTGGGGGGGCGTGGCAAGAGACCCAGTACTTC
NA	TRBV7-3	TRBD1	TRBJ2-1	CASSNPAGQTGNSYNEQFF	TGTGCCAGCAGCAATCCGGCAGGCCAGACAGGGAATTCCTACAATGAGCAGTTCTTC
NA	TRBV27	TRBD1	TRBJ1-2	CASRAGGKYGYTF	TGTGCCAGCAGGGCAGGGGGAAAGTATGGCTACACCTTC
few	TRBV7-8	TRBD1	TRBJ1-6	CASSLDRANSPLHF	TGTGCCAGCAGTCTGGACAGGGCTAATTCACCCCTCCACTTT
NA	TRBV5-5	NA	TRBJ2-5	CASSLRGMGETQYF	TGTGCCAGCAGCTTGCGGGGGATGGGAGAGACCCAGTACTTC
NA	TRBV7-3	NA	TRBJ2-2	CASSLYSGRTGELFF	TGTGCCAGCAGCTTATATAGCGGTCGCACCGGGGAGCTGTTTTTT
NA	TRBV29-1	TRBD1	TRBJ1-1	CSVTTGLNTEAFF	TGCAGCGTGACGACAGGGCTGAACACTGAAGCTTTCTTT
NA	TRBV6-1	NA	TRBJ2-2	CASSYAPGEGKLFF	TGTGCCAGCAGTTATGCTCCAGGGGAGGGGAAGCTGTTTTTT
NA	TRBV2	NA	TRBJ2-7	CASRPDTTYEQYF	TGTGCCAGCAGGCCAGATACAACCTACGAGCAGTACTTC
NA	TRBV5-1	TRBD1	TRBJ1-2	CASSLDGTGYGYTF	TGCGCCAGCAGCCTGGACGGGACAGGCTATGGCTACACCTTC
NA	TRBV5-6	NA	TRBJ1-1	CASSLVGAGNTEAFF	TGTGCCAGCAGCTTGGTTGGGGCCGGGAACACTGAAGCTTTCTTT
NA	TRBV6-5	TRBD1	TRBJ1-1	CASSSGQGGTTEAFF	TGTGCCAGCAGTTCGGGACAGGGTGGGACCACTGAAGCTTTCTTT
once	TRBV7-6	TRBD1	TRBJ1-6	CASSITGAGNSPLHF	TGTGCCAGCAGCATAACAGGGGCTGGCAATTCACCCCTCCACTTT
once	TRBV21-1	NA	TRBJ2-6	CASSKGADSGANVLTF	TGTGCCAGCAGCAAAGGCGCGGATTCTGGGGCCAACGTCCTGACTTTC
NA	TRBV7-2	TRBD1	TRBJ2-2	CASSTGQGSTGELFF	TGTGCCAGCAGCACCGGACAGGGCAGTACCGGGGAGCTGTTTTTT
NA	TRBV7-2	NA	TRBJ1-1	CASSLGRRSNTEAFF	TGTGCCAGCAGCTTAGGGCGGCGATCCAACACTGAAGCTTTCTTT
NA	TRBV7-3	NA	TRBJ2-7	CASSLYEQYF	TGTGCCAGCAGCCTCTACGAGCAGTACTTC
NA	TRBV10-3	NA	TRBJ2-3	CAIRGPSTDTQYF	TGTGCCATCAGGGGGCCTAGCACAGATACGCAGTATTTT
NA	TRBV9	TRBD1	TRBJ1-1	CASSVEAGTVNTEAFF	TGTGCCAGCAGCGTAGAGGCCGGGACAGTGAACACTGAAGCTTTCTTT
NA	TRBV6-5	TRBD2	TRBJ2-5	CASSYASGTTQETQYF	TGTGCCAGCAGTTACGCCTCCGGGACTACTCAAGAGACCCAGTACTTC
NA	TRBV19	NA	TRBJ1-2	CASSPDRDYGYTF	TGTGCCAGTAGTCCCGACAGAGACTATGGCTACACCTTC
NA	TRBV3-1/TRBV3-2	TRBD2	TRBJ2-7	CASSHPLAGVSYEQYF	TGTGCCAGCAGCCACCCCTTAGCGGGAGTATCCTACGAGCAGTACTTC
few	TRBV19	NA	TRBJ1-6	CASSEMDSPLHF	TGTGCCAGTAGCGAGATGGATTCACCCCTCCACTTT
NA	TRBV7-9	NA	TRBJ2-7	CASSPNQKQGMGEQYF	TGTGCCAGCAGCCCCAATCAGAAACAGGGAATGGGCGAGCAGTACTTC
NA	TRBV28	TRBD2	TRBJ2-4	CASSFPHAGGSLAKNIQYF	TGTGCCAGCAGTTTCCCTCATGCGGGGGGTTCGCTAGCCAAAAACATTCAGTACTTC
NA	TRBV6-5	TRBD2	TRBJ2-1	CASSYSGTNYNEQFF	TGTGCCAGCAGTTATTCCGGGACTAACTACAATGAGCAGTTCTTC
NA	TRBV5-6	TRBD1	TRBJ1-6	CASSAKNDRGVHF	TGTGCCAGCAGCGCAAAGAACGACAGGGGAGTCCACTTT
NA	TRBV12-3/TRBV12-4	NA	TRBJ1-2	CASSFGGIHGYTF	TGTGCCAGCAGTTTTGGGGGGATTCATGGCTACACCTTC
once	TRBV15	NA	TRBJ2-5	CATSRGSGPGVTQYF	TGTGCCACCAGCAGAGGTAGCGGACCTGGGGTGACCCAGTACTTC
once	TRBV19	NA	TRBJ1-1	CASSSGTSEAFF	TGTGCCAGTAGTTCCGGGACATCTGAAGCTTTCTTT
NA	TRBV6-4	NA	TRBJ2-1	CASSQNPAGNEQFF	TGTGCCAGCAGCCAAAACCCAGCGGGTAATGAGCAGTTCTTC
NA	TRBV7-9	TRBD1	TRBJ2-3	CASSPQGALTDTQYF	TGTGCCAGCAGCCCTCAGGGGGCCCTCACAGATACGCAGTATTTT
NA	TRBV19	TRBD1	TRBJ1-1	CASSIQGAGTEAFF	TGTGCCAGTAGTATACAGGGGGCTGGGACTGAAGCTTTCTTT
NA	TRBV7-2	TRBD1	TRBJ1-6	CASSLMGQNNSPLHF	TGTGCCAGCAGCTTAATGGGACAGAATAATTCACCCCTCCACTTT
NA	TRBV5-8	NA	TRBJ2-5	CASSLGTTRETQYF	TGTGCCAGCAGCTTGGGGACAACGCGAGAGACCCAGTACTTC
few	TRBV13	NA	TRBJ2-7	CASSYKMGLYSYEQYF	TGTGCCAGCAGCTATAAAATGGGGCTTTACTCCTACGAGCAGTACTTC
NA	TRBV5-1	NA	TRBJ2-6	CASSLGHFSGANVLTF	TGCGCCAGCAGCTTGGGACATTTCTCTGGGGCCAACGTCCTGACTTTC
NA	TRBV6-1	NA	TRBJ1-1	CASSEGVGRAEAFF	TGTGCCAGCAGTGAAGGGGTAGGCAGGGCTGAAGCTTTCTTT
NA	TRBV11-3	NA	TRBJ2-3	CASSLGAALDTQYF	TGTGCCAGCAGCTTAGGGGCTGCTCTCGATACGCAGTATTTT
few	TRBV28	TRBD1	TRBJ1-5	CASSRQGMGQPQHF	TGTGCCAGCAGCCGACAGGGGATGGGTCAGCCCCAGCATTTT
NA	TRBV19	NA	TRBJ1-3	CASTPGSSGNTIYF	TGTGCCAGTACCCCGGGGAGCTCTGGAAACACCATATATTTT
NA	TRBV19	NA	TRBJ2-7	CASSIWSEDEQYF	TGTGCCAGTAGTATTTGGTCTGAGGACGAGCAGTACTTC
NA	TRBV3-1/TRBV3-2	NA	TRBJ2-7	CASSQDKPSYEQYF	TGTGCCAGCAGCCAAGATAAGCCTTCCTACGAGCAGTACTTC
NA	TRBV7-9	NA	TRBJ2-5	CASSLDSLYQETQYF	TGTGCCAGCAGCCTTGACAGTTTGTACCAAGAGACCCAGTACTTC
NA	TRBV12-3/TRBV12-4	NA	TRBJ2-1	CASSLRRVNEQFF	TGTGCCAGCAGTTTACGCAGGGTTAATGAGCAGTTCTTC
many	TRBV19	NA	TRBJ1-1	CASLQGRRGTEAFF	TGTGCCAGTTTACAAGGCCGGCGGGGCACTGAAGCTTTCTTT
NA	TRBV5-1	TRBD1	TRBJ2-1	CASSNPTGTGVGNEQFF	TGCGCCAGCAGTAACCCGACCGGGACAGGGGTCGGCAATGAGCAGTTCTTC
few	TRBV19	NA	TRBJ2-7	CASTSGLPSYEQYF	TGTGCCAGTACCTCGGGACTGCCCTCCTACGAGCAGTACTTC